The clone carrying this T cell receptor beta chain showed up just a few times. The antigen is unknown. The CDR3 loop spans 14 amino acids. Germline CDR1 SQVTM, CDR2 ANQGSEA. J lost 5 bases, V lost 4 bases, and 9 bases had no gene match. Exclusion criteria comprised other autoimmune diseases, uncontrolled infections, pregnancy or lactation in patients. These data belong to a study of Graves' ophthalmopathy and Graves' hyperthyroidism. Amplified material comprised TCR beta CDR3 regions derived from RNA transcripts. The workflow started with a first-round RT-PCR run with HTBI primers and then moved on to a second-round multiplex PCR. TCRdb called the multiplex PCR reads again in MiXCR, with one record for every CDR3 protein. The table lists about 1.1 million distinct CDR3 sequences, about two fifths of them singletons, with roughly 10% in the top ten. Study observations and caveats: Blood samples also showed most expanded thyroid clonotypes exceeding 0.001 frequency.

This sequence joins TRBV29-1 and TRBJ2-7; 9 nucleotides match TRBD2. The specimen sequenced was peripheral blood or thyroid tissue (not recorded which). The TCR originated in an adult man with Graves' hyperthyroidism. CDR3 nucleotide sequence: TGCAGCGTTGGTCGGCGGGAGGGCCTCCACGAGCAGTACTTC. Amino acids: CSVGRREGLHEQYF.